This TCR beta chain emerged from a study of OX40 agonist ivuxolimab in advanced cancers. Study-wide background: The study enrolled dose-escalation patients with hepatocellular carcinoma, melanoma, renal cell or head and neck cancer.

TCRdb keeps only in-frame clones here, not all; method: immunoSEQ multiplex PCR. The table includes under 85,000 clones, 88% detected once. The CDR3 contains 12 residues. Per the germline V gene, CDR1 is LNHDA and CDR2 is SQIVND (reference sequence). Trimming removed 2 bases at V and 4 bases at J, with 3 bases between. The TCR originated in an adult with an advanced solid tumor such as melanoma, head and neck, liver or kidney cancer. The sequences come from CD4+ or CD8+ T cells sorted from blood, collected in a trial of the OX40 agonist ivuxolimab. The gene calls are TRBV19 and TRBJ1-5, with D hard to call. The CDR3 reads CASSIRNQPQHF. The CDR3 DNA reads as TGTGCCAGTAGTATACGGAATCAGCCCCAGCATTTT.